These 32 T cell receptor beta chains came from one sample sequenced in a study of OX40 agonist ivuxolimab in advanced cancers. Only in-frame clones appear in the TCRdb table, and some are missing; sequencing was by immunoSEQ multiplex PCR. The table shows about 100,000 clones, with around 93% occurring only once. The sample was CD4+ or CD8+ T cells sorted from blood, taken in a trial of the OX40 agonist ivuxolimab. Receptors were obtained from an adult with an advanced solid tumor such as melanoma, head and neck, liver or kidney cancer.

Of note for this clone: At one boundary the junction diverges from the germline segment, which might be a read error. The J gene is TRBJ2-7, the V gene TRBV28; 9 bases match TRBD1. This CDR3 has 13 residues. CDR1 and CDR2 from the germline V gene are MDHEN and SYDVKM. CDR3 DNA: TGTGCCAGCAGTTTATTATCGGACAGGGGCCCAGACTTC. The encoded protein is CASSLLSDRGPDF.

This sequence joins TRBV5-1 and TRBJ2-2; D unresolved. The CDR3 is 13 residues long. CDR1 and CDR2 from the germline V gene are SGHRS and YFSETQ. V was trimmed by 0 bases and J by 5 bases, leaving 5 bases between them. The CDR3 spells CASSLVGTGELFF. The DNA of the CDR3 is TGCGCCAGCAGCTTGGTGGGGACCGGGGAGCTGTTTTTT.

The chain employs TRBV6-6 and TRBJ2-2; D is uncertain. The CDR3 runs 16 residues. Germline V gives CDR1 MNHNY, CDR2 SVGAGI (reference sequence). The ends were cut back, 7 bases at V and 4 bases at J, with 19 bases in the middle. In DNA form, the CDR3 reads TGTGCCAGCACTCCGTTTCGACCGTCCTCCACCGGGGAGCTGTTTTTT. Protein: CASTPFRPSSTGELFF.

This rearrangement joins TRBV5-1 to TRBJ1-1; D possibly corresponds to TRBD1 (5 bases). The V gene's germline CDR1 is SGHRS and CDR2 YFSETQ. The CDR3 loop spans 13 amino acids. V gave up 3 bases and J gave up 1 base, with 7 bases separating them. The CDR3 sequence: CASSSTGNTEAFF. The CDR3 coding sequence is TGCGCCAGCAGCTCAACAGGGAACACTGAAGCTTTCTTT.

The chain carries TRBV7-2 and TRBJ2-1, with D unclear. Germline loops: CDR1 SGHTA, CDR2 FQGNSA. The CDR3 is 13 amino acids. The V end was cut by 4 bases, the J end by 10 bases, with 14 bases between. The CDR3 region is CASSYWTEGEQFF. For the CDR3, the DNA is TGTGCCAGCAGCTACTGGACGGAAGGGGAGCAGTTCTTC. The full variable domain, its missing parts supplied by reference TRBV7-2 and TRBJ2-1, is GAGVSQSPSNKVTEKGKDVELRCDPISGHTALYWYRQSLGQGLEFLIYFQGNSAPDKSGLPSDRFSAERTGGSVSTLTIQRTQQEDSAVYLCASSYWTEGEQFFGPGTRLTVL.

The chain combines TRBV5-1 with TRBJ2-5; D is uncertain. V lost 0 bases and J 0 bases, leaving 9 bases between the germline ends. The CDR3 has 15 amino acids. CDR1 is SGHRS and CDR2 is YFSETQ in the germline V gene. CDR3 in amino acids: CASSLVTADQETQYF. Here the CDR3 DNA reads TGCGCCAGCAGCTTGGTGACGGCAGACCAAGAGACCCAGTACTTC.

This clone has a handful of counts. The chain joins TRBV5-5 to TRBJ2-7; the D is unclear. Trimming stripped 2 bases from V and 1 base from J, with 7 bases between. Looked up from germline, CDR1 is SGHKS and CDR2 is YYEKEE (reference sequence). This CDR3 contains 13 residues. The CDR3 protein is CASSFGQSYEQYF. The CDR3 DNA is TGTGCCAGCAGCTTTGGGCAATCCTACGAGCAGTACTTC.

The rearrangement uses TRBV11-3 and TRBJ2-1; 15 bases align to TRBD2. Germline V gene lookup returns CDR1 SGHNT and CDR2 YENEEA. The CDR3 length is 15 residues. V was pared by 5 bases and J by 9 bases, with 5 bases of the junction left unmatched. CDR3 in DNA: TGTGCCAGCAGCGACGGGACTAGCGGGAGGTCTGAGCAGTTCTTC. Encoded protein: CASSDGTSGRSEQFF.

The gene calls are TRBV19 and TRBJ2-3, with D tentatively TRBD2 (6 bases). V was shortened by 4 bases and J by 0 bases, with 11 bases between the two germline ends. CDR1 is LNHDA and CDR2 is SQIVND in the germline V gene (reference sequence). CDR3 length: 15 residues. The CDR3 protein is CASSTPGTSTDTQYF. The CDR3 coding sequence is TGTGCCAGTAGTACCCCCGGGACTAGCACAGATACGCAGTATTTT.

DNA of the CDR3: TGTGCCAGCAACAGGGACGGGGTGGATACGCAGTATTTT. Its translation is CASNRDGVDTQYF. The chain joins TRBV2 to TRBJ2-3; a weak D match, TRBD1 (6 bases). CDR1 and CDR2 (germline): SNHLY, FYNNEI. The CDR3 has 13 residues. Trimming took 7 bases from V and 6 from J, leaving 14 bases between them.

The chain joins TRBV6-5 to TRBJ2-5; 9 bases line up with TRBD2. The CDR3 extends over 15 amino acids. The germline CDR1 and CDR2 sequences are MNHEY and SVGAGI. Trimming removed 5 bases from V and 3 bases from J; junction bases left unmatched: 7. This CDR3 reads CASSRSGRSEETQYF. The CDR3 coding sequence is TGTGCCAGCAGTAGGAGCGGGAGGAGTGAAGAGACCCAGTACTTC.

This clone was found once. The chain is built from TRBV27 and TRBJ2-2; TRBD1 might be the D (5 bases). Germline V gene sequence: CDR1 MNHEY, CDR2 SMNVEV (reference sequence). Trimming pared 6 bases from V and 2 bases from J, leaving 7 bases between. The CDR3 totals 13 residues. The CDR3 region has the DNA TGTGCCAGCAGAGGACAAAACACCGGGGAGCTGTTTTTT. This codes for CASRGQNTGELFF.

The rearrangement uses TRBV28 and TRBJ2-7; D may be TRBD1 (6 bases). Looked up from germline, CDR1 is MDHEN and CDR2 is SYDVKM. V lost 5 bases to trimming and J lost 4 bases, with 12 bases between them. The CDR3 has 13 amino acids. The CDR3 loop reads CASSRQGRYEQYF. The DNA of the CDR3 is TGTGCCAGCAGTCGCCAGGGGAGATACGAGCAGTACTTC.

This clone was observed a single time. This chain uses TRBV18 with TRBJ2-3; D gene uncertain. The ends were cut back, 1 base at V and 3 bases at J, with 5 bases in the middle. Germline V gives CDR1 KGHSH, CDR2 LQKENI. The CDR3 sequence is 13 residues long. The CDR3 spells CASSPLQTDTQYF. CDR3 coding DNA: TGTGCCAGCTCACCACTCCAGACAGATACGCAGTATTTT. Looking up the rest from reference TRBV18 and TRBJ2-3 gives the full variable domain: NAGVMQNPRHLVRRRGQEARLRCSPMKGHSHVYWYRQLPEEGLKFMVYLQKENIIDESGMPKERFSAEFPKEGPSILRIQQVVRGDSAAYFCASSPLQTDTQYFGPGTRLTVL.

This clone showed up just once. Other DNA sequences in this sample translate to the same CDR3. The chain is built from TRBV7-9 and TRBJ2-3; no clear D. This CDR3 has 12 amino acids. Trimming removed 5 bases at V and 0 bases at J, with 3 bases between. The germline V gene has CDR1 SEHNR and CDR2 FQNEAQ (reference sequence). The CDR3 DNA reads TGTGCCAGCAGCCCTAGCACAGATACGCAGTATTTT. This translates into CASSPSTDTQYF.

The V and J genes are TRBV18 and TRBJ1-4; D uncertain. There are 13 residues in the CDR3. From germline, CDR1 is KGHSH and CDR2 LQKENI. V lost 4 bases to trimming and J lost 5 bases, with 8 bases between them. The DNA of the CDR3 is TGTGCCAGCTCACTTAGAGTGAATGAAAAACTGTTTTTT. Translating gives CASSLRVNEKLFF. The whole variable domain, filled in from reference TRBV18 and TRBJ1-4, reads NAGVMQNPRHLVRRRGQEARLRCSPMKGHSHVYWYRQLPEEGLKFMVYLQKENIIDESGMPKERFSAEFPKEGPSILRIQQVVRGDSAAYFCASSLRVNEKLFFGSGTQLSVL.

This chain links TRBV18 with TRBJ2-5; possibly TRBD2 for D (6 bases). Germline V gene sequence: CDR1 KGHSH, CDR2 LQKENI. Trimming cost V 6 bases and J 3 bases, with 11 bases left between them. The CDR3 totals 13 residues. The CDR3 region has the DNA TGTGCCAGCTCCCTGGGACTCGAAGAGACCCAGTACTTC. It encodes CASSLGLEETQYF.

The chain joins TRBV7-2 to TRBJ2-7; TRBD1 aligns across 8 bases. Germline values: CDR1 SGHTA, CDR2 FQGNSA. Trimming at V came to 2 bases and at J to 0 bases, leaving 3 bases not matched to a gene. The CDR3 has 15 residues. The CDR3 coding sequence is TGTGCCAGCAGCTTATCGGGACAGGTCTCCTACGAGCAGTACTTC. It translates to CASSLSGQVSYEQYF.

The J gene is TRBJ1-1, the V gene TRBV10-3, with D unresolved. This CDR3 is 15 amino acids long. CDR1 and CDR2 from the germline V gene are ENHRY and SYGVKD. V lost 0 bases to trimming and J lost 1 base, with 9 bases between them. CDR3 DNA: TGTGCCATCAGTGAGTCCAGCACGCAGAACACTGAAGCTTTCTTT. Translated, it gives CAISESSTQNTEAFF.

The V call is TRBV18, the J call TRBJ2-7; D is perhaps TRBD1 or TRBD2 (5 bases each). Germline CDR1 and CDR2: KGHSH and LQKENI. The V gene lost 3 bases and the J gene lost 3 bases, with 9 bases spanning the gap. This CDR3 comprises 13 residues. Here the CDR3 DNA reads TGTGCCAGCTCACCCCGGGACCTCTACGAGCAGTACTTC. Its protein product is CASSPRDLYEQYF.

The chain uses TRBV19 and TRBJ1-4; D is possibly TRBD1 (5 bases). CDR1 is LNHDA, CDR2 SQIVND, per germline (reference sequence). With 4 bases removed from V and 4 bases from J, the gap between germline ends came to 19 bases. This CDR3 spans 17 amino acids. The CDR3 sequence is CASSTDKKGGFNEKLFF. The CDR3 DNA reads as TGTGCCAGTAGTACGGACAAGAAAGGCGGCTTTAATGAAAAACTGTTTTTT.

The chain employs TRBV5-1 and TRBJ1-1; the match to TRBD1 covers 8 bases. From germline, CDR1 is SGHRS and CDR2 YFSETQ. CDR3 size: 14 residues. The J segment lost 5 bases and the V segment lost 4 bases, leaving 7 bases of the junction unmatched. The CDR3: CASSEETGVTEAFF. The CDR3 nucleotides are TGCGCCAGCAGCGAGGAGACAGGGGTGACTGAAGCTTTCTTT.

This chain links TRBV5-1 with TRBJ2-1; 14 nucleotides match TRBD2. Germline CDR1 is SGHRS and CDR2 is YFSETQ. This CDR3 region has 14 residues. With 4 bases clipped from V and 7 bases from J, the junction kept 1 base outside the gene matches. The CDR3 sequence is CASSGTSGGNEQFF. CDR3 DNA sequence: TGCGCCAGCAGCGGGACTAGCGGGGGTAATGAGCAGTTCTTC.

This CDR3 reads CATSPYGYTF. The CDR3 bases are TGTGCCACCAGCCCCTATGGCTACACCTTC. This chain joins TRBV15 and TRBJ1-2; no definite D call. This CDR3 is 10 amino acids long. CDR1 and CDR2 (germline): LNHNV, YYDKDF (reference sequence). V lost 5 bases to trimming and J lost 4 bases, with 2 bases between them.

The chain employs TRBV5-1 and TRBJ2-3, with 11 bases identical to TRBD2. The CDR3 totals 17 residues. Germline CDR1 SGHRS, CDR2 YFSETQ. Trimming at V came to 4 bases and at J to 0 bases, leaving 7 bases not matched to a gene. The CDR3 is CASSMLTSGSSTDTQYF. As DNA, the CDR3 is TGCGCCAGCAGCATGCTAACTAGCGGGAGCAGCACAGATACGCAGTATTTT.

This chain links TRBV6-6 with TRBJ1-5; D gene ambiguous. This CDR3 is 14 amino acids long. Germline V gene lookup returns CDR1 MNHNY and CDR2 SVGAGI (reference sequence). V lost 8 bases, J lost 0 bases, and 11 bases lay in between. For the CDR3, the DNA is TGTGCCAGCCGAGGTGGGAATAGCAATCAGCCCCAGCATTTT. Translated: CASRGGNSNQPQHF.

The rearrangement uses TRBV27 and TRBJ2-7, with no clear D. In germline, CDR1 is MNHEY, CDR2 SMNVEV (reference sequence). The V gene lost 8 bases and the J gene lost 4 bases, with 18 bases spanning the gap. CDR3 size: 14 residues. The CDR3 is CASGRTDRGYEQYF. The CDR3 nucleotides read TGTGCCAGCGGTAGGACCGACCGTGGATACGAGCAGTACTTC.

J is TRBJ2-1 and V is TRBV6-1; TRBD2 is a possible D gene (5 bases). The CDR3 has 13 residues. Trimming removed 10 bases at V and 2 bases at J, with 12 bases between. Germline CDR1 reads MNHNS; CDR2 reads SASEGT. The CDR3 coding sequence is TGTGCCACCAGGACTGGTGCCTACAATGAGCAGTTCTTC. It is translated as CATRTGAYNEQFF.

V is TRBV5-4 and J is TRBJ2-3; 8 nucleotides align to TRBD2. Germline loops: CDR1 SGHNT, CDR2 YYREEE (reference sequence). CDR3 length equals 17 residues. Losses at the gene ends were 4 bases for V and 1 base for J; bases not matched to a gene: 11. The CDR3 loop reads CASSLGGGAGGTDTQYF. CDR3 bases: TGTGCCAGCAGCCTCGGGGGGGGAGCGGGAGGCACAGATACGCAGTATTTT.

V and J are TRBV7-2 and TRBJ2-7, with 8 bases aligning to TRBD1. J was trimmed by 1 base and V by 5 bases; bases with no gene match: 7. This CDR3 has 15 amino acids. Germline V gene sequence: CDR1 SGHTA, CDR2 FQGNSA. The CDR3 spells CASSPGGTGSYEQYF. The CDR3 DNA is TGTGCCAGCAGCCCAGGGGGCACGGGGTCCTACGAGCAGTACTTC.

This clone was found once. The chain uses TRBV18 and TRBJ2-1; 11 nucleotides align to TRBD2. After removal of 3 bases from V and 2 bases from J, the junction contained 3 bases not matched to a gene. The CDR3 totals 16 residues. CDR1 is KGHSH and CDR2 is LQKENI in the germline V gene. The CDR3 reads CASSPLAGGPYNEQFF. The CDR3 DNA follows: TGTGCCAGCTCACCCTTAGCGGGAGGGCCCTACAATGAGCAGTTCTTC.

The V and J genes are TRBV30 and TRBJ2-2, with 7 nucleotides matching TRBD1. The germline gives CDR1 GTSNPN, CDR2 SVGIG (reference sequence). Losses at the gene ends were 3 bases for V and 6 bases for J; bases not matched to a gene: 7. The CDR3 totals 14 residues. The CDR3 sequence: CAWRAKGAPGELFF. The CDR3 coding sequence is TGTGCCTGGAGGGCAAAGGGGGCGCCCGGGGAGCTGTTTTTT.